This TCR beta chain was observed in a study of brain T cells in children with intractable seizures. Findings and caveats of the study: Only CDR3 sequence similarity suggested viral specificity, without known HCMV serostatus. Absence of clones before surgery may stem from lower sequencing depth.

The method was immunoSEQ multiplex PCR; TCRdb's version includes in-frame clones alone and lacks a portion of them. The data hold approximately 110,000 clones, with roughly 94% observed a single time. This CDR3 comprises 12 residues. The germline V and J ends were trimmed by 3 bases and 8 bases, with 10 bases remaining between them. Only cases whose brain tissue showed the highest T cell transcript signatures were sequenced. Before surgery, patients took at least one anti-epileptic drug. As to this clone: The antigen remains undetermined.

The clonotype was recovered from a boy younger than two with hemimegalencephaly and intractable seizures. The V and J genes are TRBV12-3 or TRBV12-4 and TRBJ1-2; perhaps TRBD1 as D (5 bases). Sequencing was performed on peripheral blood, taken at surgery. The CDR3 loop reads CASSFQGEGYTF. The CDR3 DNA follows: TGTGCCAGCAGTTTTCAGGGTGAAGGCTACACCTTC.